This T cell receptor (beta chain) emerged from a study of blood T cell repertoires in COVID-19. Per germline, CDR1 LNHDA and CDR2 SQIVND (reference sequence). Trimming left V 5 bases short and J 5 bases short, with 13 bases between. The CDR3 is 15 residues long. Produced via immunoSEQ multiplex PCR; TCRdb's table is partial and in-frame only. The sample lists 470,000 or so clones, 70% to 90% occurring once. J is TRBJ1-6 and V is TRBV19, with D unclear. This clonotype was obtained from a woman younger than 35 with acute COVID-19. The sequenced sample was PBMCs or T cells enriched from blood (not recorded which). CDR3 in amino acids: CASSSSARDNSPLHF. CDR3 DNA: TGTGCCAGTAGTTCGAGTGCACGAGATAATTCACCCCTCCACTTT.